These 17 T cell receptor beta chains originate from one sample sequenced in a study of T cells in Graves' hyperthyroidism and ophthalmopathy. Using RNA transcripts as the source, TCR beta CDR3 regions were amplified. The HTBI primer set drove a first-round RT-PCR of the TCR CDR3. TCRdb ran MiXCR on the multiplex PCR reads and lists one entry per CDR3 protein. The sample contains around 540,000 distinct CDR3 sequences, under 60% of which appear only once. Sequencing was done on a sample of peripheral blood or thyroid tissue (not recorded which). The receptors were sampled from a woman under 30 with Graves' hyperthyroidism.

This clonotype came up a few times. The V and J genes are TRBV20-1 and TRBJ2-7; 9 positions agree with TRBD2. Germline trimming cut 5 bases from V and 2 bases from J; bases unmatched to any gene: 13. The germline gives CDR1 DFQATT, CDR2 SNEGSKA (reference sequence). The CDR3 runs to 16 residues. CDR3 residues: CSAVETAGGLTYEQYF. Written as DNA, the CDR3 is TGCAGTGCTGTAGAGACAGCGGGAGGTCTTACCTACGAGCAGTACTTC.

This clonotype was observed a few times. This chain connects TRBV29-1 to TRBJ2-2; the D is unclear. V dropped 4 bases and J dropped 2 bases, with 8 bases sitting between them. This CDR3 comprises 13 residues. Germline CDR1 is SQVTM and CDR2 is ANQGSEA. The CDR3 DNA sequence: TGCAGCGTTGGTCAGAGAAACACCGGGGAGCTGTTTTTT. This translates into CSVGQRNTGELFF.

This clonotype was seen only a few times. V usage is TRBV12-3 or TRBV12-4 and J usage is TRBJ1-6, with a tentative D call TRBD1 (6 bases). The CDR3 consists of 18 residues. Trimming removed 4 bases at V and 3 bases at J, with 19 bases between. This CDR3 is CASSYGQNLGHYNSPLHF. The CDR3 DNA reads TGTGCCAGCAGTTACGGACAGAACCTAGGCCACTATAATTCACCCCTCCACTTT.

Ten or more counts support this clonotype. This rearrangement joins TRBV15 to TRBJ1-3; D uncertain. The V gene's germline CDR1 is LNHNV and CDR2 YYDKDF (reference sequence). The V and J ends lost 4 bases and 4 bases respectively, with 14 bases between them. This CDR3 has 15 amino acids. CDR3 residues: CATSKDGRRGNTIYF. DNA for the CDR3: TGTGCCACCAGCAAAGATGGGAGAAGAGGAAACACCATATATTTT.

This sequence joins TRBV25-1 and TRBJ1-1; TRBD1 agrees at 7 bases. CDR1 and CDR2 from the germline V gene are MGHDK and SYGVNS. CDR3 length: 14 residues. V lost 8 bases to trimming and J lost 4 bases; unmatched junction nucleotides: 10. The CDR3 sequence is CASGRGAGSTEAFF. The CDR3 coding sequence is TGTGCCAGCGGCAGGGGGGCAGGCTCCACTGAAGCTTTCTTT.

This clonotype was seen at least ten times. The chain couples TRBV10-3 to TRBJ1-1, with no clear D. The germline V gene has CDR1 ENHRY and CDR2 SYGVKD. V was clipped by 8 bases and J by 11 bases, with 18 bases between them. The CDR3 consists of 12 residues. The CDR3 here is CAISGEWPAAFF. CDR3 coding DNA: TGTGCCATCTCGGGAGAGTGGCCCGCCGCTTTCTTT.

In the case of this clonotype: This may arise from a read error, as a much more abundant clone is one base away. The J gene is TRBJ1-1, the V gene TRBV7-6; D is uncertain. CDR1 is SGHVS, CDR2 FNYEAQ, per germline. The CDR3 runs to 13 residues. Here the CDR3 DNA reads TGTGCCAGCAGCTTCTCGGTAGACACTGAAGCTTCCTTT. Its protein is CASSFSVDTEASF. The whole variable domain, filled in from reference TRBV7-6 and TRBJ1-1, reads GAGVSQSPRYKVTKRGQDVALRCDPISGHVSLYWYRQALGQGPEFLTYFNYEAQQDKSGLPNDRFSAERPEGSISTLTIQRTEQRDSAMYRCASSFSVDTEASFGQGTRLTVV.

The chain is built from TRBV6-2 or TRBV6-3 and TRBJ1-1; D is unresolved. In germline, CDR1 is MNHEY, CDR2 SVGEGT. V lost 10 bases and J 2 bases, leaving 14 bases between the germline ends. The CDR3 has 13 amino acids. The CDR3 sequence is CATILGFNTEAFF. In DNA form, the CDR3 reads TGTGCCACCATACTCGGATTTAACACTGAAGCTTTCTTT.

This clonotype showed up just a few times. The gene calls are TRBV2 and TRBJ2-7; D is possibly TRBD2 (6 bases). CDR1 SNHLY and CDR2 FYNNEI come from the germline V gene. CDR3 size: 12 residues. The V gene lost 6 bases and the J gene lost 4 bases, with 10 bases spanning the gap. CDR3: CASRRDLYEQYF. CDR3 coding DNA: TGTGCCAGCAGGCGGGATCTTTACGAGCAGTACTTC.

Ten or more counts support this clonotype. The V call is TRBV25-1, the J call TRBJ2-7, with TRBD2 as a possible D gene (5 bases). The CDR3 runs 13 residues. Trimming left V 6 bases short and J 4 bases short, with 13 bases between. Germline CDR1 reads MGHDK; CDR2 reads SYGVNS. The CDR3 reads CASSTRDGYEQYF. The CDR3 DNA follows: TGTGCCAGCAGCACCCGGGATGGGTACGAGCAGTACTTC.

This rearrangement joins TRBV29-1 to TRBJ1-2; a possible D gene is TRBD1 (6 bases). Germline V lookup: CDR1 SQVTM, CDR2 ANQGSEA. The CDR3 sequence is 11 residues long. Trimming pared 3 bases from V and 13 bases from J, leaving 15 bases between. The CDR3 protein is CSVEGTGASTF. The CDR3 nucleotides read TGCAGCGTTGAGGGGACGGGGGCTAGCACCTTC.

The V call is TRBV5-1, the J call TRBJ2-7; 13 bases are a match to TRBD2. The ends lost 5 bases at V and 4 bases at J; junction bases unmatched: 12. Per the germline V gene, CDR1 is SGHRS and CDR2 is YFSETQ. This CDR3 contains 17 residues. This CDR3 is CASRRGLAGEFGYEQYF. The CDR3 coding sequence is TGCGCCAGCAGACGAGGACTAGCGGGAGAATTTGGGTACGAGCAGTACTTC.

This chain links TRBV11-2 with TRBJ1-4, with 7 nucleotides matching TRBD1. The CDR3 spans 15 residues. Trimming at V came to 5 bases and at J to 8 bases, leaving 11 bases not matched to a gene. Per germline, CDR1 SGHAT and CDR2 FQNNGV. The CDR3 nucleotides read TGTGCCAGCAGCAGTGAGCGGAGGGGGCGCGAAAAACTGTTTTTT. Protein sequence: CASSSERRGREKLFF.

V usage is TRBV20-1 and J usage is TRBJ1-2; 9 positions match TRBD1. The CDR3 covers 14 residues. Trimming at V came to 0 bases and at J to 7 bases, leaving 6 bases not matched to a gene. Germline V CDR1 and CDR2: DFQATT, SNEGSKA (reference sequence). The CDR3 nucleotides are TGCAGTGCTAGAGATCTAAGGGACAGGGTTGGCTACACCTTC. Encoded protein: CSARDLRDRVGYTF.

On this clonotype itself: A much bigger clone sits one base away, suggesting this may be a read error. Here the CDR3 DNA reads TGTGCCTGCAGCTTAGAGGGCGTCACCTATGGCTACACCTTC. Residues: CACSLEGVTYGYTF. V gene TRBV7-6 combines with J gene TRBJ1-2, with D uncertain. The CDR3 covers 14 residues. CDR1 and CDR2 from the germline V gene are SGHVS and FNYEAQ.

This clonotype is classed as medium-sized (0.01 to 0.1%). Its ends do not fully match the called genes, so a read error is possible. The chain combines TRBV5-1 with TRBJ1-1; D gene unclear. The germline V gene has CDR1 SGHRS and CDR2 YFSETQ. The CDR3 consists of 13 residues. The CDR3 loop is CASSLGVNTEAFF. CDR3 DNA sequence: TGTGCCAGCAGCTTAGGAGTGAACACTGAAGCTTTCTTT.

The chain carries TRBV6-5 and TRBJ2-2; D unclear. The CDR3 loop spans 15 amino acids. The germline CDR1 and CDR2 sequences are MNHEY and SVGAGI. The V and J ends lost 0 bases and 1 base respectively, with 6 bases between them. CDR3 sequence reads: CASSYSGGNTGELFF. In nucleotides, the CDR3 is TGTGCCAGCAGTTACTCGGGCGGGAACACCGGGGAGCTGTTTTTT.